This TCR beta chain is from a study of T cell clonality in common variable immunodeficiency. Here immunoSEQ multiplex PCR was the method, and the copy in TCRdb shows in-frame clones only, minus some. The sample includes some 28,000 clones, none of them occurring once. At least ten counts were recorded for this clone. The antigen is not known. The read halts 3 residues ahead of the CDR3 end, with the missing end drawn from the germline J gene. Study results and limitations: TCRbeta clonality was increased in CVID versus healthy controls. Compared with controls, CVID subjects had fewer shared TCRbeta clones.

V lost 4 bases to trimming and J lost 0 bases, with 10 bases between them. This CDR3 has 15 amino acids. Germline assignment: CDR1 SNHLY and CDR2 FYNNEI. Both groups were predominantly of Caucasian heritage. Donors gave roughly 5 to 8 ml heparinized peripheral whole blood. Sequenced input: peripheral blood mononuclear cells. The origin of this receptor is a person aged 18-70 years in good health. This chain connects TRBV2 to TRBJ1-5, with D perhaps matching TRBD1 (6 bases). The part of the CDR3 DNA that was read is TGTGCCAGCAGTGTCGGACAGCTTAGCAATCAGCCC. Translating gives CASSVGQLSNQP. The whole CDR3 sequence reads CASSVGQLSNQPQHF.